This T cell receptor (beta chain) emerged from a study of a mutant IDH1 vaccine in newly diagnosed glioma (dated by TCRdb to about 2021). For the wider study: Of the approximately 35 treated patients, approximately 62% were male and roughly 38% were female, and a mean age of roughly 40 years was recorded. Before enrollment, patients had received standard therapy of radiotherapy alone, temozolomide alone, or radiochemotherapy with temozolomide; most received the combination. Peripheral blood was drawn at six visits: V03 (baseline), V05, V07, V10, V12 and V13. For exploratory analyses, longitudinal TCRB deep sequencing was carried out in some 25 treated patients wherever samples were available.

CDR1 and CDR2 were assigned from the germline V gene as SNHLY and FYNNEI. Trimming takes 3 bases off V and 1 base off J; junction bases not matched to a gene: 11. Taken from cysteine to phenylalanine, the CDR3 has 18 residues. Of the read, only the CDR3 DNA is kept; its 54 bases are in frame from base 1. In light of the paper, this sample's time point label describes: baseline, week 1 (first vaccination visit). The sample's treatment or condition, from its label and the paper: pre-vaccination baseline after standard-of-care therapy. All donors had newly diagnosed IDH1-mutant astrocytomas of WHO grade 3 or 4 that showed loss of nuclear ATRX. The samples were drawn from NOA16, a multicentre, single-arm, open-label phase I trial in Germany that tested a mutant IDH1 peptide vaccine in humans for the first time. For immunogenicity testing, the blood drawn at visit V03 was used as the baseline sample. The DNeasy Blood and Tissue Kit was used to extract genomic DNA from EDTA blood for TCRB sequencing.

The paper's findings and limits, for the study overall: Pseudoprogression seemed to be unrelated to changes in the top peripheral T cell clonotypes found by TCRB sequencing. Vaccine-induced immune responses across multiple MHC alleles were detected in approximately 94% of patients. Selection of PBMC samples for TCRB deep sequencing was based on availability. The authors noted that analyses of patient blood samples could not be reproduced because of sample limitations.

Comment on this clone: This clone's antigen is unknown. There are no base qualities to consult, and no much larger clone falls within one base.

The protocol used for the library was the immunoSEQ multiplex PCR assay. Rearranged TCR beta chain sequences were amplified using the hsTCRB Kit according to the manufacturer's protocol. An Illumina MiSeq was used to sequence the TCRB libraries. Per the authors' processing: The kit vendor's proprietary platform handled demultiplexing, trimming and gene mapping. Drawn from immuneACCESS, this table holds only the in-frame rearrangements with V and J called that TCRdb kept. Clones are partly lost; checked studies trace under half to an unresolved V gene and leave the rest unexplained. That table supplies the V and J calls and clone size; D and trimming were determined from the DNA. In this sample the table shows tens of thousands of clones, roughly 80% of which occur a single time. Roughly 20% of the sample belongs to the ten largest clones.

This specimen was PBMCs, taken from a glioma patient treated with radiotherapy, temozolomide or both. The chain employs TRBV2 and TRBJ1-2; 10 nucleotides in the junction match TRBD1. The receptor was derived from a man younger than 45 with glioma. The nucleotide sequence is TGTGCCAGCAGTGAGACTGGGGGACAGGGGCCCAATAACTATGGCTACACCTTC. Protein translation: CASSETGGQGPNNYGYTF.